The rows below give T cell receptor beta chains drawn from one sample of a study of blood T cells in healthy people across ages. From the 5' RACE reads, TCRdb called clonotypes with MiXCR, one entry per CDR3 protein. The repertoire includes around 1,900,000 distinct CDR3 sequences, more than 35% of them detected once, and more than 20% sits in the top ten. Material: blood. The receptors were gathered from a human donor in good health. Both conserved end residues are part of each CDR3. D genes are given only for firm matches. The size field is filled for only some rows; it gives once, few, many or a size class.

TRBJ2-4	TRBV4-1	.	15	.	TGCGCCAGCAGCCAAGATCCCGGACGGTCCGGGGAGCAGTACTTC	CASSQDPGRSGEQYF
TRBJ1-2	TRBV18	.	14	.	TGTGCCAGCTCACCAACTGGCGGGGGTGATGGCTACACCTTC	CASSPTGGGDGYTF
TRBJ2-2	TRBV20-1	.	16	TRBD1	TGCAGTGCTAGGGAGCATGGGCAGGGGGACACCGGGGAGCTGTTTTTT	CSAREHGQGDTGELFF
TRBJ1-2	TRBV9	few	14	.	TGTGCCAGCAGCGTAGAACCGGGGGTGGAGGGCTACACCTTC	CASSVEPGVEGYTF
TRBJ2-1	TRBV6-1	.	17	TRBD1	TGTGCCAGCAGCAGCGCTGAGGGGACAGGAGACTACAATGAGCAGTTCTTC	CASSSAEGTGDYNEQFF
TRBJ1-2	TRBV28	.	17	.	TGTGCCAGCTACACGACGCAGACGGCCTATTCTAACTATGGCTACACCTTC	CASYTTQTAYSNYGYTF
TRBJ2-5	TRBV3-1	few	17	TRBD2	TGTGCCAGCAGCCGATCTCCTAGCGGGGGGCGACAAGAGACCCAGTACTTC	CASSRSPSGGRQETQYF
TRBJ2-1	TRBV29-1	few	16	TRBD1	TGCAGCGTTGAGGGGACAGCGATTAGCTCCTACAATGAGCAGTTCTTC	CSVEGTAISSYNEQFF
TRBJ2-5	TRBV5-4	.	16	.	TGTGCCAGCAGCTTATTCCCTCACAGGGACCAAGAGACCCAGTACTTC	CASSLFPHRDQETQYF
TRBJ2-1	TRBV3-1	few	16	.	TGTGCCAGCAGCCAAGGGCAGGGTGAGGAGGACAATGAGCAGTTCTTC	CASSQGQGEEDNEQFF
TRBJ2-1	TRBV15	.	16	TRBD1	TGTGCCACCAGCAGAGTGGACAGGTATGCAGTGAATGAGCAGTTCTTC	CATSRVDRYAVNEQFF
TRBJ2-1	TRBV20-1	few	14	.	TGCAGTGCTACGTCCCTGGCCTTATACAATGAGCAGTTCTTC	CSATSLALYNEQFF
TRBJ1-5	TRBV7-2	few	15	.	TGTGCCAGCAGCTTAGAGGGGGACGGGTATCAGCCCCAGCATTTT	CASSLEGDGYQPQHF
TRBJ2-3	TRBV20-1	few	13	TRBD1	TGCAGTGCTAGGATGGCAGGGGGAGATACGCAGTATTTT	CSARMAGGDTQYF
TRBJ2-7	TRBV4-3	.	16	TRBD1	TGCGCCAGCAGCCAAGATTTGGGACAGGGGGTCTACGAGCAGTACTTC	CASSQDLGQGVYEQYF
TRBJ1-1	TRBV5-1	few	14	.	TGCGCCAGCAGGGAAGGGGCCACGAACACTGAAGCTTTCTTT	CASREGATNTEAFF